This TCR beta chain appears in the sequencing data of a study of OX40 agonist ivuxolimab in advanced cancers. As for the study in general: The patients' treatment was ivuxolimab, an agonistic anti-OX40 (CD134) antibody. It was permissible to have had prior anti-PD-1, anti-PD-L1 or anti-CTLA-4 therapy, and about 40% had some.

On this clone: Antigen unknown.

Germline V lookup: CDR1 MGHRA, CDR2 YSYEKL. V trimming: 2 bases; J trimming: 6 bases; junction bases outside the gene matches: 5. The CDR3 loop spans 14 amino acids. TCRdb's table, derived via immunoSEQ multiplex PCR, lists solely in-frame clones and lacks some. The sample shows about 73,000 clones, approximately 90% of them seen only once. The study sampled blood at baseline, cycle 4 day 1, and cycle 7 day 1. Findings and caveats of the study: Normalized expansion of T-cell clones was also low for some nonresponders.

This sample comprised CD4+ or CD8+ T cells sorted from blood, obtained in a trial of the OX40 agonist ivuxolimab. The rearrangement joins TRBV4-1 to TRBJ2-7; 9 bases map to TRBD1. This sequence originates from an adult with an advanced solid tumor such as melanoma, head and neck, liver or kidney cancer. CDR3 sequence (DNA): TGCGCCAGCAGCCAACCCGGGACAGGGTTCGAGCAGTACTTC. This gives the protein CASSQPGTGFEQYF.